These T cell receptor beta chains were read from a single sample in a study of beta chain features in type 1 diabetes. The repertoire was sequenced with immunoSEQ multiplex PCR; TCRdb's copy has only in-frame clones and lacks some. Of 300,000 to 350,000 clones listed, around 9.3% are singletons. Sequencing was carried out using central memory CD4+ T cells from blood. All receptors derive from a man aged 25 to 40 with type 1 diabetes. The conserved cysteine and the conserved F or W are not part of the CDR3 here. The order of the fields is clone size, J gene, V gene, CDR3 protein. For some rows the clone size is stated as once, few or many, or as a class when expanded; others skip it.

abundance: -
j_gene: TRBJ2-3
v_gene: TRBV7-9
CDR3aa: ASSFGGASDTQY

abundance: many
j_gene: TRBJ1-5
v_gene: TRBV9
CDR3aa: ASSEGAGGGQPQH

abundance: -
j_gene: TRBJ1-2
v_gene: TRBV4-3
CDR3aa: ASSQARNYGYT

abundance: few
j_gene: TRBJ1-5
v_gene: TRBV4-3
CDR3aa: ASSPGVNRNQPQH

abundance: few
j_gene: TRBJ2-3
v_gene: TRBV18
CDR3aa: ASSPAGSDTQY

abundance: few
j_gene: TRBJ1-5
v_gene: TRBV27
CDR3aa: ASSLSDIMGNQPQH

abundance: few
j_gene: TRBJ2-2
v_gene: TRBV4-3
CDR3aa: ASSQDPDERPGELF

abundance: -
j_gene: TRBJ1-2
v_gene: TRBV18
CDR3aa: ASSPLDANYGYT

abundance: many
j_gene: TRBJ2-1
v_gene: TRBV23-1
CDR3aa: ASSQVNEQF

abundance: -
j_gene: TRBJ1-1
v_gene: TRBV5-1
CDR3aa: ASSLSREYTEAF

abundance: -
j_gene: TRBJ2-7
v_gene: TRBV18
CDR3aa: ASSPSGTSAEQY

abundance: few
j_gene: TRBJ2-3
v_gene: TRBV9
CDR3aa: ASSVGRGAQQDTQY

abundance: few
j_gene: TRBJ1-2
v_gene: TRBV5-8
CDR3aa: ASSPQGISYGYT

abundance: few
j_gene: TRBJ2-1
v_gene: TRBV7-2
CDR3aa: ASSKRASGSYNEQF

abundance: -
j_gene: TRBJ1-5
v_gene: TRBV6-6
CDR3aa: ASVVGTDQPQH

abundance: -
j_gene: TRBJ2-7
v_gene: TRBV7-9
CDR3aa: ASSGAAHEQY

abundance: few
j_gene: TRBJ1-1
v_gene: TRBV28
CDR3aa: ASRDKNTEAF

abundance: -
j_gene: TRBJ2-5
v_gene: TRBV6-5
CDR3aa: ASSYPEETQY

abundance: few
j_gene: TRBJ2-3
v_gene: TRBV7-2
CDR3aa: ASSPPVGVDTQY

abundance: -
j_gene: TRBJ2-7
v_gene: TRBV6-6
CDR3aa: ASSPGQDSYEQY

abundance: -
j_gene: TRBJ1-4
v_gene: TRBV7-2
CDR3aa: ASSSQGRELF

abundance: -
j_gene: TRBJ1-5
v_gene: TRBV15
CDR3aa: ATSRGDSHSNQPQH

abundance: many
j_gene: TRBJ2-3
v_gene: TRBV27
CDR3aa: ASSLRLGDGGTDTQY

abundance: -
j_gene: TRBJ2-4
v_gene: TRBV6-5
CDR3aa: ASGAKNIQY

abundance: few
j_gene: TRBJ1-1
v_gene: TRBV6-1
CDR3aa: ASSVPGRQNTEAF

abundance: -
j_gene: TRBJ1-2
v_gene: TRBV9
CDR3aa: ASSVGGTPMEGYT

abundance: few
j_gene: TRBJ2-2
v_gene: TRBV7-2
CDR3aa: ASSLEGRSGELF

abundance: -
j_gene: TRBJ1-5
v_gene: TRBV6-1
CDR3aa: ASEGDRAQPQH

abundance: -
j_gene: TRBJ1-4
v_gene: TRBV6-7
CDR3aa: ASSYSQKAANEKLF

abundance: few
j_gene: TRBJ1-1
v_gene: TRBV30
CDR3aa: AWSRDTNTEAF

abundance: few
j_gene: TRBJ1-4
v_gene: TRBV15
CDR3aa: ATSRDWGQGGEKLF

abundance: -
j_gene: TRBJ1-2
v_gene: TRBV7-2
CDR3aa: ASSPAGDNYGYT

abundance: -
j_gene: TRBJ1-6
v_gene: TRBV2
CDR3aa: AGMVSHNSPLH

abundance: -
j_gene: TRBJ1-5
v_gene: TRBV29-1
CDR3aa: SVEGQAGGPQH

abundance: -
j_gene: TRBJ1-2
v_gene: TRBV28
CDR3aa: ASSTAVYGYT

abundance: once
j_gene: TRBJ1-6
v_gene: TRBV6-6
CDR3aa: ASSSRGQGGSSPLH